What follows is one TCR beta chain and its context. The data were obtained in a study of T cell responses to AZD1222 COVID-19 vaccine. V lost 5 bases and J 4 bases, leaving 11 bases between the germline ends. The germline gives CDR1 SGHRS, CDR2 YFSETQ. This CDR3 has 13 residues. Libraries were prepared by immunoSEQ multiplex PCR; TCRdb keeps only in-frame clonotypes and omits some of them. This table holds approximately 140,000 clones, 92% found once. The chain links TRBV5-1 to TRBJ2-3, with D tentatively TRBD2 (5 bases). Sequencing used peripheral blood, obtained 28 days after the second AZD1222 dose. The TCR comes from an adult who received the AZD1222 COVID-19 vaccine. In DNA form, the CDR3 reads TGCGCCAGCAGGGACCCCGGGGCAGATACGCAGTATTTT. The encoded protein is CASRDPGADTQYF.